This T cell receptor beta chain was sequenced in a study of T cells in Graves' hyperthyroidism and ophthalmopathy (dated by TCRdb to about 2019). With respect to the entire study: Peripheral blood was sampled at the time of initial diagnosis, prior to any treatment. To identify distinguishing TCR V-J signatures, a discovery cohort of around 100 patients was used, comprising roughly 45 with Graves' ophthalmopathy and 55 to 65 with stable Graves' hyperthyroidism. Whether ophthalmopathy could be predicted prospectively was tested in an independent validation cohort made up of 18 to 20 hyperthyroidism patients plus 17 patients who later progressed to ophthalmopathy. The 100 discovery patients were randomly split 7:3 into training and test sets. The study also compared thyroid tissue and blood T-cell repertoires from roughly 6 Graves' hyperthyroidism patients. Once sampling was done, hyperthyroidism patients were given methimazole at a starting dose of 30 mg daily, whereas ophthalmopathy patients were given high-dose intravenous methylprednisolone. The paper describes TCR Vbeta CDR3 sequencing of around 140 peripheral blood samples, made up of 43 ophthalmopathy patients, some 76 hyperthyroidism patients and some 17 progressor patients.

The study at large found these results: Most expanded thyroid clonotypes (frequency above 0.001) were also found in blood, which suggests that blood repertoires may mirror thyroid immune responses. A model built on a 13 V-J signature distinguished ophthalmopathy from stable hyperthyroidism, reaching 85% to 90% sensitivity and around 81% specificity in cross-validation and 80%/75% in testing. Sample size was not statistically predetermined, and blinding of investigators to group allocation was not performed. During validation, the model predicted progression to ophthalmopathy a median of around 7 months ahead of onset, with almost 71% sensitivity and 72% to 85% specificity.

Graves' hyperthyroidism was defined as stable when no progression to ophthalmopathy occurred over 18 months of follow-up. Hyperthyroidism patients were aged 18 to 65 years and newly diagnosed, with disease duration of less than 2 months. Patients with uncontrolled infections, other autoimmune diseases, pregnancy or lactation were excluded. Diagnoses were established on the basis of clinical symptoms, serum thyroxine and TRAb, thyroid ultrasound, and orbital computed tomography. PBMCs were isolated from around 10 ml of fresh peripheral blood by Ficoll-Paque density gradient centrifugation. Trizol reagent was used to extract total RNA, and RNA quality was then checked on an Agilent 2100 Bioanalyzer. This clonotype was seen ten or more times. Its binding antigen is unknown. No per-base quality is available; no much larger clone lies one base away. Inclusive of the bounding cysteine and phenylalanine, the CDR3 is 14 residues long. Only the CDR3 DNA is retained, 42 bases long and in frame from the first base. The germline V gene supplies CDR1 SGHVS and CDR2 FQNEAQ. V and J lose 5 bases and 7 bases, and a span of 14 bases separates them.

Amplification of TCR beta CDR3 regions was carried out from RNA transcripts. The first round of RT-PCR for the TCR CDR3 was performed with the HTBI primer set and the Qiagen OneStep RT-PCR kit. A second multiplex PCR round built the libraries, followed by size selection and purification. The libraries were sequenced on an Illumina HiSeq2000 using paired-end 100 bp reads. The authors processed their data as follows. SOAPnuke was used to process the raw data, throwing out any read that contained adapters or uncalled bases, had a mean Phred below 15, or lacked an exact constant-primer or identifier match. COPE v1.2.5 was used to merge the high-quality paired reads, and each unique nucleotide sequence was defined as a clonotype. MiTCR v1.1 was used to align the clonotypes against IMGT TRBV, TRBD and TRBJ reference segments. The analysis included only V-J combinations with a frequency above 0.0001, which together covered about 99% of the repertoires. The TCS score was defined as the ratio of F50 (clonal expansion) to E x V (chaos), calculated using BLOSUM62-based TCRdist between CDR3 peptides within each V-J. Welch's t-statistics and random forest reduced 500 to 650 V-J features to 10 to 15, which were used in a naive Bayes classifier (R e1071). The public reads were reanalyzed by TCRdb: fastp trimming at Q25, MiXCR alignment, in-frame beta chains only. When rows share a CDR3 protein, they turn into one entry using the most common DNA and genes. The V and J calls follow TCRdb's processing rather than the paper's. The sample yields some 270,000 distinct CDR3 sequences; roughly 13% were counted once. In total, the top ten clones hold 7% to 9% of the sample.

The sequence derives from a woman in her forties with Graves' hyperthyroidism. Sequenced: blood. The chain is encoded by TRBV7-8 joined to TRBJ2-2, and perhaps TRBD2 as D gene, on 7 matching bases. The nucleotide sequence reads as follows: TGTGCCAGCAGCACCCACAGGGAGGGCGGGGAGCTGTTTTTT. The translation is CASSTHREGGELFF.